The T cell receptor beta chain under discussion was sequenced for a study of cytotoxic CD8 clonotypes in ibrutinib-treated CLL. General study points: Timing of sampling differed between sustained-remission and progressing patients. Whereas clonality rose at ibrutinib response, it declined toward baseline at progression. Clonality at baseline surpassed age-matched healthy donors and tracked circulating CD8+ T-cell counts.

Only in-frame clones appear in the TCRdb table, and some are missing; sequencing was by immunoSEQ multiplex PCR. The sample shows tens of thousands of clones, around four fifths of them seen only once. Concerning this clone: The antigen remains undetermined.

The CDR3 has 12 amino acids. The ends were cut back, 5 bases at V and 6 bases at J, with 11 bases in the middle. Per the germline V gene, CDR1 is SGHTA and CDR2 is FQGNSA. V and J are TRBV7-2 and TRBJ2-7, with D unresolved. The clonotype comes from a human donor with chronic lymphocytic leukemia. The input for sequencing was PBMCs, taken after 24 months of ibrutinib treatment. The CDR3 DNA follows: TGTGCCAGCAGCACACTGTTAGGCGAGCAGTACTTC. Encoded protein: CASSTLLGEQYF.